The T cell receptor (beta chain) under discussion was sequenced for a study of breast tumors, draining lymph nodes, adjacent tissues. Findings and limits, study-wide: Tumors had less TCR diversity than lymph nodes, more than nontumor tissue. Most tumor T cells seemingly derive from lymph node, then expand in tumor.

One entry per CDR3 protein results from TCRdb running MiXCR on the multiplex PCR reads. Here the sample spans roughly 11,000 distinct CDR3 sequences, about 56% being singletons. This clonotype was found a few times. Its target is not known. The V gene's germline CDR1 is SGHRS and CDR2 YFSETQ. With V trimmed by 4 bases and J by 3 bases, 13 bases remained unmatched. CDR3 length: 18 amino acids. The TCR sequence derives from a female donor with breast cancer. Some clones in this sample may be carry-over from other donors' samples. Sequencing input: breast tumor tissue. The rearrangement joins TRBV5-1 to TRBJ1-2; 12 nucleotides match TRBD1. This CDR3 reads CASSTPRPGQGADYGYTF. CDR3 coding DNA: TGCGCCAGCAGCACACCGCGACCGGGACAGGGGGCTGACTATGGCTACACCTTC.